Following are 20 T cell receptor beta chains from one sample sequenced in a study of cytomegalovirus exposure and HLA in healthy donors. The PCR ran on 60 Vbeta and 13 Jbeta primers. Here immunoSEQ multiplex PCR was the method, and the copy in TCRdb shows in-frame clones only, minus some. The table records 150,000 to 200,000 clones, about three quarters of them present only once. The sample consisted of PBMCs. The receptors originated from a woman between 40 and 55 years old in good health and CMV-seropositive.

For the CDR3, the DNA is TGTGCCAGCACTGCTAAATTGACAGGACAAAGCGGGGGGAACTATGGCTACACCTTC. It yields the protein CASTAKLTGQSGGNYGYTF. The chain has TRBV27 and TRBJ1-2, with a weak D call TRBD1 (6 bases). The CDR3 runs to 19 residues. The germline V and J ends were trimmed by 7 bases and 2 bases, with 29 bases remaining between them. Germline V gives CDR1 MNHEY, CDR2 SMNVEV (reference sequence).

The CDR3 sequence is CSVGTSGSFTGELFF. CDR3 nucleotides: TGCAGCGTTGGGACTAGCGGGAGTTTTACCGGGGAGCTGTTTTTT. The genes are TRBV29-1 and TRBJ2-2, with TRBD2 identical over 13 bases. The CDR3 extends over 15 amino acids. With V trimmed by 4 bases and J by 5 bases, 4 bases remained unmatched. CDR1 is SQVTM, CDR2 ANQGSEA, per germline.

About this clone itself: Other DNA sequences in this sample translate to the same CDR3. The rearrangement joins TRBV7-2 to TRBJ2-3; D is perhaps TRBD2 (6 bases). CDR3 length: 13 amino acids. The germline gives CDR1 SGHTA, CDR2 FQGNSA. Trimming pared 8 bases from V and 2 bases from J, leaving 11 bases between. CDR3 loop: CASRRDFTDTQYF. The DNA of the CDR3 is TGTGCCAGCCGCCGGGACTTCACAGATACGCAGTATTTT. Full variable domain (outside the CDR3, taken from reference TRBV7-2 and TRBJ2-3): GAGVSQSPSNKVTEKGKDVELRCDPISGHTALYWYRQSLGQGLEFLIYFQGNSAPDKSGLPSDRFSAERTGGSVSTLTIQRTQQEDSAVYLCASRRDFTDTQYFGPGTRLTVL.

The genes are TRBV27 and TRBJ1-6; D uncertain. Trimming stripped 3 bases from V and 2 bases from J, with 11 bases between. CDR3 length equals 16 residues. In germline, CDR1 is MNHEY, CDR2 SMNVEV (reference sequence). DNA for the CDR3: TGTGCCAGCAGTTTGGCGGGTGACGCCTATAATTCACCCCTCCACTTT. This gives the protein CASSLAGDAYNSPLHF.

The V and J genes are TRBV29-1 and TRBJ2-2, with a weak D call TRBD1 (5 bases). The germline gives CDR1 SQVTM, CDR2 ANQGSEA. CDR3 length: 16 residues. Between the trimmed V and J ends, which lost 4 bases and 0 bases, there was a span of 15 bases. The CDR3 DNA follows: TGCAGCGTTGCTCTGTTAGACAGCGCGAACACCGGGGAGCTGTTTTTT. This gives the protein CSVALLDSANTGELFF.

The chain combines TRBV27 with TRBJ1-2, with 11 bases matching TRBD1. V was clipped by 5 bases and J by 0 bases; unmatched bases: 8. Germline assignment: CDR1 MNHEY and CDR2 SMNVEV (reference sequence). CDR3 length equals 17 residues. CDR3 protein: CASSLRTGGVANYGYTF. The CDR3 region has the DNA TGTGCCAGCAGTCTTCGGACAGGGGGCGTAGCTAACTATGGCTACACCTTC.

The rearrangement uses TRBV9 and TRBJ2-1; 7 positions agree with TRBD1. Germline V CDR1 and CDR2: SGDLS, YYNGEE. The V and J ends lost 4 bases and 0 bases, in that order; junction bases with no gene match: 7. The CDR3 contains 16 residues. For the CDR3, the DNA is TGTGCCAGCAGCTTAGGGACAGCGAGCTCCTACAATGAGCAGTTCTTC. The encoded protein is CASSLGTASSYNEQFF.

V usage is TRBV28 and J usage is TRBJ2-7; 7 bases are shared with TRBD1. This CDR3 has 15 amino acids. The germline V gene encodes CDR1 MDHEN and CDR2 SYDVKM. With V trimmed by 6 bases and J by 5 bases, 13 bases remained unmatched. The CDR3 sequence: CASSYQQGKGDEQYF. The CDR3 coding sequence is TGTGCCAGCAGCTACCAACAGGGGAAAGGGGACGAGCAGTACTTC.

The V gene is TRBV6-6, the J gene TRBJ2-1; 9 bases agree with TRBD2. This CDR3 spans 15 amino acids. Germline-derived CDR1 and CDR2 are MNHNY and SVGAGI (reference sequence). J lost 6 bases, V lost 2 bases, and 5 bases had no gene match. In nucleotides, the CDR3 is TGTGCCAGCAGTTACGGCGGGAGGGCCTTCAATGAGCAGTTCTTC. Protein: CASSYGGRAFNEQFF.

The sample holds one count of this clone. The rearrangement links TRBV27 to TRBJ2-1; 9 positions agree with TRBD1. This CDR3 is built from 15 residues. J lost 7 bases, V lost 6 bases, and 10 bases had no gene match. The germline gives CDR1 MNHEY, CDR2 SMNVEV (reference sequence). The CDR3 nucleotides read TGTGCCAGCAGGAACGACAGGGGGTTAACGAATGAGCAGTTCTTC. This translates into CASRNDRGLTNEQFF.

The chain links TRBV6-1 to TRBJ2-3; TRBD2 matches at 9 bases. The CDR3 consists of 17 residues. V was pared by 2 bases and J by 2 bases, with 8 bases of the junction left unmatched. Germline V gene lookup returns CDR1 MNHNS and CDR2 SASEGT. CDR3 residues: CASSERRGGRNTDTQYF. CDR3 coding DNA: TGTGCCAGCAGTGAAAGGCGGGGGGGACGAAACACAGATACGCAGTATTTT.

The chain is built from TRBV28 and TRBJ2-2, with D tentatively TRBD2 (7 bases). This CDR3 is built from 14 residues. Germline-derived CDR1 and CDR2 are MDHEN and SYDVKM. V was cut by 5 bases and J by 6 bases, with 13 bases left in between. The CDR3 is CASSPGGPPGELFF. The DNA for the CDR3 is TGTGCCAGCAGTCCCGGGGGGCCCCCCGGGGAGCTGTTTTTT.

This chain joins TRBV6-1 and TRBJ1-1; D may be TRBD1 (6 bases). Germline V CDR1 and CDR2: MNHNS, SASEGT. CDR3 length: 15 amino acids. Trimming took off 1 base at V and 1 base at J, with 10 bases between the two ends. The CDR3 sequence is CASSEVRGPNTEAFF. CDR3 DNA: TGTGCCAGCAGTGAAGTCAGGGGCCCGAACACTGAAGCTTTCTTT.

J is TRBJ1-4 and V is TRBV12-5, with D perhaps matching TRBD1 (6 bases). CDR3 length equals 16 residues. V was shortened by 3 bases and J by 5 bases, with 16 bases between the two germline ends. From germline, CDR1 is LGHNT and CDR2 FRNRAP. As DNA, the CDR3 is TGTGCTAGTGGTTTCCCGGGACAAGGAATAAATGAAAAACTGTTTTTT. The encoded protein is CASGFPGQGINEKLFF.

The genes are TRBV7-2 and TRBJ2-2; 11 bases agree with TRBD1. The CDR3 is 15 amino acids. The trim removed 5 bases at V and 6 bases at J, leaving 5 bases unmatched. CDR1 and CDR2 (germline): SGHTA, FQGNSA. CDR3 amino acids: CASSVGTGGPGELFF. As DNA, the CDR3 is TGTGCCAGCAGCGTAGGGACAGGGGGACCCGGGGAGCTGTTTTTT. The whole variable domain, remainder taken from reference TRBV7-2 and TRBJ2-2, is GAGVSQSPSNKVTEKGKDVELRCDPISGHTALYWYRQSLGQGLEFLIYFQGNSAPDKSGLPSDRFSAERTGGSVSTLTIQRTQQEDSAVYLCASSVGTGGPGELFFGEGSRLTVL.

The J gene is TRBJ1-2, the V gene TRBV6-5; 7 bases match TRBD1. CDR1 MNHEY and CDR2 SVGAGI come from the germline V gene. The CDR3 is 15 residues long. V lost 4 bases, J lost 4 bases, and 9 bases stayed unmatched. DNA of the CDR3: TGTGCCAGCAGTTCCCCTAAACAGGGGTCCTATGGCTACACCTTC. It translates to CASSSPKQGSYGYTF.

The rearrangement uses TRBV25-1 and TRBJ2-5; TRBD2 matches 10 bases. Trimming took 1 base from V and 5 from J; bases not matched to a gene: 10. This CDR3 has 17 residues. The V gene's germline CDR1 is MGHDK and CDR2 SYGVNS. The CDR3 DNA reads TGTGCCAGCAGTGAATCAAGGACTAGCGGAAACAGGGAGACCCAGTACTTC. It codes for CASSESRTSGNRETQYF.

In nucleotides, the CDR3 is TGTGCCAGCAGATTGGACACGATGGGCAATCAGCCCCAGCATTTT. Its translation: CASRLDTMGNQPQHF. The J gene is TRBJ1-5, the V gene TRBV6-1, with TRBD1 as a possible D gene (5 bases). V was pared by 6 bases and J by 2 bases, with 14 bases between. Germline CDR1 is MNHNS and CDR2 is SASEGT. The CDR3 runs 15 residues.

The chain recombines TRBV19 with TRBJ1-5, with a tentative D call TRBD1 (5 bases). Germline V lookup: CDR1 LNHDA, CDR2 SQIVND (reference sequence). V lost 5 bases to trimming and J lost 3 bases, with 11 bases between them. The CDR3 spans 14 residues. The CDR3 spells CASSAQANNQPQHF. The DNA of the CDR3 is TGTGCCAGTAGTGCACAGGCTAACAATCAGCCCCAGCATTTT.

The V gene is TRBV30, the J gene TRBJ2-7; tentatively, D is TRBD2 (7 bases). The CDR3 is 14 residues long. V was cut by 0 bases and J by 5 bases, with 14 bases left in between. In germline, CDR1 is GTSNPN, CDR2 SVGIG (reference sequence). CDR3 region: CAWSVMGGRHEQYF. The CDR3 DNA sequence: TGTGCCTGGAGTGTCATGGGGGGGCGCCACGAGCAGTACTTC.